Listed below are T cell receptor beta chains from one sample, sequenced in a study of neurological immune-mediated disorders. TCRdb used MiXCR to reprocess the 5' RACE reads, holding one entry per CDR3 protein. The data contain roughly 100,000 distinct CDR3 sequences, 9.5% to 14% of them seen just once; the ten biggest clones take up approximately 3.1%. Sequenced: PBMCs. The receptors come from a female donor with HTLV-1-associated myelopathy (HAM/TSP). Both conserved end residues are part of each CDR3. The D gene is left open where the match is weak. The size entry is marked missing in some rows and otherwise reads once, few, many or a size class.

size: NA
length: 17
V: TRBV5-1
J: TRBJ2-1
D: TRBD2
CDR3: CASSRGPLAGGPDEQFF
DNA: TGCGCCAGCAGCCGGGGGCCCCTAGCGGGGGGGCCGGATGAGCAGTTCTTC

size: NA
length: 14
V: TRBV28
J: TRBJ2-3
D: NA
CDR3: CASSLSPEQDTQYF
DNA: TGTGCCAGCAGTTTAAGTCCTGAGCAAGATACGCAGTATTTT

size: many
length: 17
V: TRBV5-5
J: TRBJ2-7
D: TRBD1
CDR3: CASSPRDRAPEGTEQYF
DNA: TGTGCCAGCAGCCCCCGGGACAGGGCCCCGGAAGGTACCGAGCAGTACTTC

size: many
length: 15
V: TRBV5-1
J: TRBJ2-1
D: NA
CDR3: CASRPQGLLGDEQFF
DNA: TGCGCCAGCAGACCACAGGGCCTTTTAGGCGATGAGCAGTTCTTC

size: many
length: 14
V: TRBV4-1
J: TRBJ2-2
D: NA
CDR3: CASSQEMVAGELFF
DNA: TGCGCCAGCAGCCAAGAGATGGTGGCCGGGGAGCTGTTTTTT

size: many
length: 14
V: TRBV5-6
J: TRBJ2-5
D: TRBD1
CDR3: CASSNTGGGETQYF
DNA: TGTGCCAGCAGCAACACAGGGGGTGGAGAGACCCAGTACTTC

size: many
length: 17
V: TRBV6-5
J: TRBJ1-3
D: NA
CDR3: CASSYSRDPGRGNTIYF
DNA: TGTGCCAGCAGTTACTCGAGGGATCCGGGGCGAGGAAACACCATATATTTT

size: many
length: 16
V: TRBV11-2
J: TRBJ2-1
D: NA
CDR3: CASSGPREGVHNEQFF
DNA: TGTGCCAGCAGCGGACCCAGGGAGGGGGTTCACAATGAGCAGTTCTTC

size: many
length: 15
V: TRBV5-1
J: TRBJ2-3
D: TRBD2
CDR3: CASSLRGGLADTQYF
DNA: TGCGCCAGCAGCTTGCGGGGGGGGCTTGCAGATACGCAGTATTTT

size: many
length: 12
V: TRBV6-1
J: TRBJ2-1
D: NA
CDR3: CASSPDYNEQFF
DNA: TGTGCCAGCTCACCCGATTACAATGAGCAGTTCTTC

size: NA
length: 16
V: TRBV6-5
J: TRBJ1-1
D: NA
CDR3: CASGQQGSSWNTEAFF
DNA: TGTGCCAGCGGTCAACAGGGCTCCTCCTGGAACACTGAAGCTTTCTTT

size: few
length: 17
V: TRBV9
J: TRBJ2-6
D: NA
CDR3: CASSVGAVSSGANVLTF
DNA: TGTGCCAGCAGCGTAGGGGCGGTTAGCTCTGGGGCCAACGTCCTGACTTTC

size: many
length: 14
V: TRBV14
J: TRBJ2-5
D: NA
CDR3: CASSQGNTQETQYF
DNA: TGTGCCAGCAGCCAAGGGAACACCCAAGAGACCCAGTACTTC

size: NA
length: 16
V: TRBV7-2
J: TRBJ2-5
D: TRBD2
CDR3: CASSLEGAGGQETQYF
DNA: TGTGCCAGCAGCTTAGAGGGGGCGGGGGGGCAAGAGACCCAGTACTTC

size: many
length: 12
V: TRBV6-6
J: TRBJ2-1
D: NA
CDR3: CASSYLSGTQFF
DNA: TGTGCCAGCAGTTACCTATCCGGGACTCAGTTCTTC

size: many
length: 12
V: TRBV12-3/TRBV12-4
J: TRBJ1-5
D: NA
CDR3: CASKGGRQPQHF
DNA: TGTGCCAGCAAGGGGGGCCGTCAGCCCCAGCATTTT

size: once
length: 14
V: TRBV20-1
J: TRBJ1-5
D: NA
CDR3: CSAGRTAVNQPQHF
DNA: TGCAGTGCTGGCCGGACGGCCGTTAATCAGCCCCAGCATTTT

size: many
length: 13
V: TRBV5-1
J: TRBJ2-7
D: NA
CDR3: CASSEGGSYEQYF
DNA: TGCGCCAGCAGTGAGGGGGGTTCCTACGAGCAGTACTTC

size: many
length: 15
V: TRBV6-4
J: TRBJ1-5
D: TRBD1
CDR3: CASSDPGQANQPQHF
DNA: TGTGCCAGCAGTGACCCCGGACAGGCGAATCAGCCCCAGCATTTT

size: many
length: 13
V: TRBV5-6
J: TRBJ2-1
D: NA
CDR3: CASSRGAYDEQFF
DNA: TGTGCCAGCAGCAGGGGCGCCTACGATGAGCAGTTCTTC

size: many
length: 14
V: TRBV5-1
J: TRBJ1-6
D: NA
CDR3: CASRQGSDNSPLHF
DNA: TGCGCCAGCAGACAGGGTTCCGATAATTCACCCCTCCACTTT

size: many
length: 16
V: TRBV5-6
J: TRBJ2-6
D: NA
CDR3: CASSLIWGAGANVLTF
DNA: TGTGCCAGCAGCTTGATCTGGGGAGCTGGGGCCAACGTCCTGACTTTC

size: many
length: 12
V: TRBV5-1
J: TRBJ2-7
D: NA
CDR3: CASSLEGDEQYF
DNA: TGCGCCAGCAGCCTCGAAGGGGACGAGCAGTACTTC

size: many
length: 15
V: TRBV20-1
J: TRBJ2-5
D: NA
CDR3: CSATSPGVHQETQYF
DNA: TGCAGTGCTACGAGCCCGGGGGTCCACCAAGAGACCCAGTACTTC

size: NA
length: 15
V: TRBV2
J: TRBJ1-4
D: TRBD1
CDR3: CASTGSGTGLEKLFF
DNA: TGTGCCAGCACGGGCTCCGGGACAGGGCTTGAAAAACTGTTTTTT

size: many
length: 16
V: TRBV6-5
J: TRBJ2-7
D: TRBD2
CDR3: CASSYAVTSGIGEQYF
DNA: TGTGCCAGCAGTTACGCGGTCACTAGCGGGATCGGAGAGCAGTACTTC

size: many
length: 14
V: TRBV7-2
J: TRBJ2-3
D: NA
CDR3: CASSAIPGSDTQYF
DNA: TGTGCCAGCAGCGCTATCCCTGGATCTGATACGCAGTATTTT

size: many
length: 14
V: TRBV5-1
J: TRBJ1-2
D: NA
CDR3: CASSLEPSGDGYTF
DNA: TGCGCCAGCAGCTTGGAGCCGAGTGGTGACGGCTACACCTTC

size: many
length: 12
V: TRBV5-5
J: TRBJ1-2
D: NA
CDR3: CASSLGQYGYTF
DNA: TGTGCCAGCAGCTTGGGACAGTATGGCTACACCTTC

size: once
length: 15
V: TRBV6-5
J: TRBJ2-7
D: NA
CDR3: CASSYSRQGGYEQYF
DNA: TGTGCCAGCAGTTACTCTAGGCAGGGTGGCTACGAGCAGTACTTC

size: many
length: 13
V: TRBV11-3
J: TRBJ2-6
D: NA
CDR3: CASSSPGANVLTF
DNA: TGTGCCAGCAGCTCCCCTGGGGCCAACGTCCTGACTTTC

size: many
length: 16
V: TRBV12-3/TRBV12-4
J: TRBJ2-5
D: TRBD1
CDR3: CASSEPTGADLETQYF
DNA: TGTGCCAGCAGTGAACCGACAGGGGCGGACCTGGAGACCCAGTACTTC

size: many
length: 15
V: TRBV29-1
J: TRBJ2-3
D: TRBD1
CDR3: CSVEALGTERDTQYF
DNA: TGCAGCGTTGAAGCTCTTGGGACAGAGAGAGATACGCAGTATTTT

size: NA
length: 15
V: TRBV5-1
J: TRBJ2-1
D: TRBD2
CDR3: CASSLLAGARNEQFF
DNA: TGCGCCAGCAGCTTACTAGCGGGGGCCCGCAATGAGCAGTTCTTC

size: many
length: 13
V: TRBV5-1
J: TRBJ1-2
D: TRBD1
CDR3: CASSYSTGDGYTF
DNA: TGCGCCAGCAGCTACTCGACAGGGGATGGCTACACCTTC

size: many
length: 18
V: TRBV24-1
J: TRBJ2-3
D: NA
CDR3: CATSDPSVRGRPQNTQYF
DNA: TGTGCCACCAGTGACCCCAGCGTGCGGGGGCGTCCCCAGAATACGCAGTATTTT

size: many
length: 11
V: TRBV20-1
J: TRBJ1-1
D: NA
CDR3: CSAPGRFEAFF
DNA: TGCAGTGCTCCAGGGAGGTTTGAAGCTTTCTTT

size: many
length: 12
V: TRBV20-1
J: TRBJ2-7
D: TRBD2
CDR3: CSARTSGGAQYF
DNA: TGCAGTGCTAGGACTAGCGGGGGGGCCCAGTACTTC

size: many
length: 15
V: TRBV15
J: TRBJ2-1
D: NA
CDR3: CATSRGQRSYNEQFF
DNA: TGTGCTACCAGCAGGGGACAACGATCCTACAATGAGCAGTTCTTC